Following are 10 T cell receptor beta chains from one sample sequenced in a study of T-cell memory formation after mild COVID-19. TCRdb re-analysed the 5' RACE reads in MiXCR, keeping a single row per CDR3 protein. The sample shows more than 85,000 distinct CDR3 sequences, over 8.5% of them seen only once. The sequencing sample was made of PBMCs or a T cell subset sorted from them (not recorded which). Receptors were obtained from a young man who had mild COVID-19 (a few samples of this study predate the infection). Cell type and time point are not known.

This clonotype was recorded a few times. The rearrangement uses TRBV7-2 and TRBJ2-5; maybe TRBD2 (6 bases). Trimming cost V 5 bases and J 5 bases, with 24 bases left between them. The CDR3 sequence is 17 residues long. Per the germline V gene, CDR1 is SGHTA and CDR2 is FQGNSA. CDR3 in DNA: TGTGCCAGCAGCACCGGGACGACGGGGGTTGGTCTTGAGACCCAGTACTTC. Encoded protein: CASSTGTTGVGLETQYF.

The chain recombines TRBV5-1 with TRBJ2-5; D is uncertain. Trimming took 0 bases from V and 3 from J, leaving 9 bases between them. From germline, CDR1 is SGHRS and CDR2 YFSETQ. The length of the CDR3 is 14 residues. DNA for the CDR3: TGCGCCAGCAGCTTGGGGATCATGGAAGAGACCCAGTACTTC. Its translation: CASSLGIMEETQYF.

This clonotype showed up many times. CDR3 sequence: CASSYLAGSTRTQYF. In DNA form, the CDR3 reads TGCGCCAGCAGCTACTTAGCGGGGTCCACCCGAACGCAGTATTTT. The rearrangement links TRBV5-1 to TRBJ2-3; 8 bases agree with TRBD2. The germline V gene encodes CDR1 SGHRS and CDR2 YFSETQ. J lost 9 bases, V lost 3 bases, and 12 bases had no gene match. CDR3 size: 15 residues.

The chain has TRBV7-9 and TRBJ2-5; 7 nucleotides line up with TRBD1. V shed 2 bases, J shed 5 bases, and the junction held 5 bases outside the gene matches. This CDR3 region has 14 residues. Germline assignment: CDR1 SEHNR and CDR2 FQNEAQ (reference sequence). CDR3 residues: CASSLRGRFETQYF. DNA of the CDR3: TGTGCCAGCAGCTTAAGGGGGCGCTTTGAGACCCAGTACTTC.

There are a few counts of this clonotype. The chain is built from TRBV7-2 and TRBJ2-7, with D perhaps being TRBD1 or TRBD2 (5 bases each). V shed 0 bases and J shed 1 base, with 10 bases lying between them. CDR3 length: 15 amino acids. Germline assignment: CDR1 SGHTA and CDR2 FQGNSA. The CDR3 loop is CASSLAPGPSYEQYF. CDR3 DNA: TGTGCCAGCAGCTTAGCTCCGGGGCCTTCCTACGAGCAGTACTTC.

This clonotype was seen at least ten times. This sequence joins TRBV4-1 and TRBJ2-3, with D uncertain. V lost 1 base, J lost 1 base, and 9 bases lay in between. The germline V gene has CDR1 MGHRA and CDR2 YSYEKL. There are 15 residues in the CDR3. The CDR3: CASSQGSDGTDTQYF. In DNA, the CDR3 is TGCGCCAGCAGCCAAGGCTCGGATGGCACAGATACGCAGTATTTT.

This clonotype has just a few counts. This chain's CDR3 is CASSSKRERPYNEQFF. The CDR3 DNA follows: TGTGCCAGCAGCTCAAAGCGGGAGAGGCCCTACAATGAGCAGTTCTTC. The chain links TRBV6-5 to TRBJ2-1; TRBD2 aligns across 8 bases. Per germline, CDR1 MNHEY and CDR2 SVGAGI. This CDR3 contains 16 residues. V lost 6 bases, J lost 2 bases, and 9 bases stayed unmatched.

In this sample, this clonotype turned up a few times. CDR3 in DNA: TGTGCCACCAGTGGCCCGGGACTACGGGCCGATACGCAGTATTTT. Translated, it gives CATSGPGLRADTQYF. This chain joins TRBV24-1 and TRBJ2-3, with 7 bases lining up with TRBD2. CDR1 and CDR2 (germline): KGHDR, SFDVKD. V shed 5 bases and J 6 bases; nucleotides not matched to a gene: 10. The CDR3 runs 15 residues.

The CDR3 DNA sequence: TGTGCCAGCAGCTCGGCGGAGGGGGGTTATAGAGATACGCAGTATTTT. Its translation is CASSSAEGGYRDTQYF. The V and J genes are TRBV7-3 and TRBJ2-3; D may match TRBD1 or TRBD2 (6 bases each). V lost 4 bases to trimming and J lost 5 bases, with 19 bases between them. Germline CDR1 and CDR2: SGHTA and FQGTGA. The CDR3 has 16 residues.

This clonotype has only a few counts. The rearrangement uses TRBV5-5 and TRBJ2-1; no definite D call. This CDR3 spans 14 amino acids. Deletions cut 9 bases from V and 0 bases from J, with 13 bases between. Germline V gives CDR1 SGHKS, CDR2 YYEKEE (reference sequence). The CDR3 DNA reads as TGTGCCACCCTAAGGCCGGACTCCTACAATGAGCAGTTCTTC. Protein: CATLRPDSYNEQFF.